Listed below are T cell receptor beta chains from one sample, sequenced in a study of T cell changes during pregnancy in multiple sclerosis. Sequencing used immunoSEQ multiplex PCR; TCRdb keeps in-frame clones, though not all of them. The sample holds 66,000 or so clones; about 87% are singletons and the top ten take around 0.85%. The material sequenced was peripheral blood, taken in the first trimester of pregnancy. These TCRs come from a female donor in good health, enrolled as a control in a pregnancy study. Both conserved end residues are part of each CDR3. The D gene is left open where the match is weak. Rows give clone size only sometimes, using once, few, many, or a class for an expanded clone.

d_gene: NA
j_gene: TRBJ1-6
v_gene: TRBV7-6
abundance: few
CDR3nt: TGTGCCAGCAGCTTAGTTTACGGGTACAATTCACCCCTCCACTTT
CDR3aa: CASSLVYGYNSPLHF

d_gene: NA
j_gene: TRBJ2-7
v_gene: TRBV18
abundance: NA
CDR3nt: TGTGCCAGCTCACCACCAACATACTACGAGCAGTACTTC
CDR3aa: CASSPPTYYEQYF

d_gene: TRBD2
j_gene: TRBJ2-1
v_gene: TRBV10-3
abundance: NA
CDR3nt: TGTGCCATCAGTGAGTCGAGCGGGGGCCCCTCGGGGTACAATGAGCAGTTCTTC
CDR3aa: CAISESSGGPSGYNEQFF

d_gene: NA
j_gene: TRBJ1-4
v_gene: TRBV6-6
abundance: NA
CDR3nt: TGTGCCAGCAGTTACTCGCCGGGAGGTAATGAAAAACTGTTTTTT
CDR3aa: CASSYSPGGNEKLFF

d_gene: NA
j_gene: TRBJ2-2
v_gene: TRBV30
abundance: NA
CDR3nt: TGTGCCTGGAGTGCAGTCGAGGTAACGGGGGAGCTGTTTTTT
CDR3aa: CAWSAVEVTGELFF

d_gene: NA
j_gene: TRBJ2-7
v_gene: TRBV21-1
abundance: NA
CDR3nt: TGTGCCAGCAGCCAGGACACCTACTACGAGCAGTACTTC
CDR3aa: CASSQDTYYEQYF

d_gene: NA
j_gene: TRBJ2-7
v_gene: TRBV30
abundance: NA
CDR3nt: TGTGCCTGGAGTTTCCAAATCGAGGGGGAGCCGTACTTC
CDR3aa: CAWSFQIEGEPYF

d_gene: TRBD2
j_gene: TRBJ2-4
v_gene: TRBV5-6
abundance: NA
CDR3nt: TGTGCCAGCTTCCGGGGGGGCCCCGGTGGCGTTAACATTCAGTACTTC
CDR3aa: CASFRGGPGGVNIQYF

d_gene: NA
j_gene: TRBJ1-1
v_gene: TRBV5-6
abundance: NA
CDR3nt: TGTGCCAGCACCCCAGGGGAGGGTCCGAACACTGAAGCTTTCTTT
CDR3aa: CASTPGEGPNTEAFF

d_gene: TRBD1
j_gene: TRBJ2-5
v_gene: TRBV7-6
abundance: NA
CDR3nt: TGTGCCAGCAGCCTTCACAGGGGCAGGGGGGAGACCCAGTACTTC
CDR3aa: CASSLHRGRGETQYF

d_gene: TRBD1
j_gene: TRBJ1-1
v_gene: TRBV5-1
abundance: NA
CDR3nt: TGCGCCAGCAGCAGATACAGGGGTGGCACTGAAGCTTTCTTT
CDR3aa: CASSRYRGGTEAFF

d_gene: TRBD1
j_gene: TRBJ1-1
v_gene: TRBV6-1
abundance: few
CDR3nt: TGTGCCAGCAGTGCCCGACAGGGGGAGTACACTGAAGCTTTCTTT
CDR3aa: CASSARQGEYTEAFF

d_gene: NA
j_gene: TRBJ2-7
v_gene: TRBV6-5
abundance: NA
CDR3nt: TGTGCCAGCAGTTACTCGAGGTACGAGCAGTACTTC
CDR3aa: CASSYSRYEQYF

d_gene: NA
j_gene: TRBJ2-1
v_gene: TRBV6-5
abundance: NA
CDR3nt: TGTGCCAGCAGTTACGGAGGGAATGAGCAGTTCTTC
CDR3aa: CASSYGGNEQFF

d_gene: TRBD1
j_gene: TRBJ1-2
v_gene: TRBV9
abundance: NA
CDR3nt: TGTGCCAGCAGCGAGACAGGGTATGGCTACACCTTC
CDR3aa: CASSETGYGYTF

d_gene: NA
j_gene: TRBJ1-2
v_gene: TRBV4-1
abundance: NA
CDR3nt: TGCGCCAGCAGCCAAGATCTCGGAGGGGCCCTTAACTATGGCTACACCTTC
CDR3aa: CASSQDLGGALNYGYTF

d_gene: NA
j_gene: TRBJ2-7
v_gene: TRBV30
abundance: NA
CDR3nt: TGTGCCTGGAGTCCTCAGGGTTCCGAGCAGTACTTC
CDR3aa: CAWSPQGSEQYF

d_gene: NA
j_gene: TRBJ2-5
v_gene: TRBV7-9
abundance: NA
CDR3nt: TGTGCCAGTGAGAATTTCACCCAGTACTTC
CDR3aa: CASENFTQYF

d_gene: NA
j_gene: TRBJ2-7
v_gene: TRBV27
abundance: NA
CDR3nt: TGTGCCAGCAGCCTGCGTAAGAGTTACGAGCAGTACTTC
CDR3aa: CASSLRKSYEQYF

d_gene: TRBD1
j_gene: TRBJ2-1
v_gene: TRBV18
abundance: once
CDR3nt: TGTGCCAGCTCACTTGACAGGGGAATCAACAATGAGCAGTTCTTC
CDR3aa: CASSLDRGINNEQFF

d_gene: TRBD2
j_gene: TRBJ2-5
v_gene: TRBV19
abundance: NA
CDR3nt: TGTGCCAGTAGCACCGGGACTAGCGTGGGCCCCAGGGAGACCCAGTACTTC
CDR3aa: CASSTGTSVGPRETQYF

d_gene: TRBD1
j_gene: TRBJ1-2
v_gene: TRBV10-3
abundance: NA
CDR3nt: TGTGCCATCAGCCCGACGAAGCAGGGGGCGAGGGGGGGAGGTGGCTACACCTTC
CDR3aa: CAISPTKQGARGGGGYTF

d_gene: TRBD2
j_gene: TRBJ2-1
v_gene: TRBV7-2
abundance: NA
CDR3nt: TGTGCCAGCAGCTTAAAAAGCGGGGGAGGGCTCTTC
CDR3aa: CASSLKSGGGLF

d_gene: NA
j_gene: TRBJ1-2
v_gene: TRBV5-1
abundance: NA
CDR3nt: TGCGCCAGCAGCCCGGAGGGAGCGGGTGGCTACACCTTC
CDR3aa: CASSPEGAGGYTF

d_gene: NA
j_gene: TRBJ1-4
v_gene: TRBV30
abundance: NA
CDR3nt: TGTGCCTGGAGTGCCACTACACTGGAAAAACTGTTTTTT
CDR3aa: CAWSATTLEKLFF

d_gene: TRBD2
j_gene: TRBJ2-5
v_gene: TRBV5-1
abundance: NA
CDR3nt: TGCGCCAGCAGCTTGGCCAGCGGGGGGCAAGAGACCCAGTACTTC
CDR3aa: CASSLASGGQETQYF

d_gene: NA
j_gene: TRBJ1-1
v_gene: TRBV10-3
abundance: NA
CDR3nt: TGTGCCATCAGTGGTAGCCAGAACACTGAAGCTTTCTTT
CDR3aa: CAISGSQNTEAFF

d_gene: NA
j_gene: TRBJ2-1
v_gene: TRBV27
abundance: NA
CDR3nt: TGTGCCAGCAGTTTGACAGGCAATGAGCAGTTCTTC
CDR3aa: CASSLTGNEQFF

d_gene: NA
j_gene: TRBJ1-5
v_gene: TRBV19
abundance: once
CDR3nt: TGTGCCAGTAGTATGGGCAGGGAAATCCGTCAGCCCCAGCATTTT
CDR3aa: CASSMGREIRQPQHF

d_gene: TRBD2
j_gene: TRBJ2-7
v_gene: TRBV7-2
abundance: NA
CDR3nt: TGTGCCAGCAGCCCCGAGCGGGGGGGGTACGAGCAGTACTTC
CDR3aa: CASSPERGGYEQYF

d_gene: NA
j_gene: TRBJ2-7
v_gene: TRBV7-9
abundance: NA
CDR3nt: TGTGCCAGCAGCTTCCGGGACTTAGGAACCTACGAGCAGTACTTC
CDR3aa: CASSFRDLGTYEQYF

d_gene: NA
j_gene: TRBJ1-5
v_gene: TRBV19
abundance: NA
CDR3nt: TGTGCCAGTAGTATTAATTTCGGGGAAAATCAGCCCCAGCATTTT
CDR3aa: CASSINFGENQPQHF

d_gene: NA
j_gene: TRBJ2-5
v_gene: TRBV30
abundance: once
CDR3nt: TGTGCCTGGACTCTGGGCAGTACAGAGACCCAGTACTTC
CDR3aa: CAWTLGSTETQYF

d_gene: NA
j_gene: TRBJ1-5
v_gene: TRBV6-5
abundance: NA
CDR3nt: TGTGCCAGCAGTCTCGGGGAGGATCAGCCCCAGCATTTT
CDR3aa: CASSLGEDQPQHF

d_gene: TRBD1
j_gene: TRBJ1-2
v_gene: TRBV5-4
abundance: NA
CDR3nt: TGTGCCAGCAGGGAACAGGGGGCTAACTATGGCTACACCTTC
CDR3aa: CASREQGANYGYTF

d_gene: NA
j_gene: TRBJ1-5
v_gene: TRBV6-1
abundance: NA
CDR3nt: TGTGCCAGCAGTGAAATCGGGGGGGGGCAGGGCAATCAGCCCCAGCATTTT
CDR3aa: CASSEIGGGQGNQPQHF

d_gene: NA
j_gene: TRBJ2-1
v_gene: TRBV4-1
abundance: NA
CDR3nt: TGCGCCAGCAGCCAAGGTCGGGGCTCCTACAATGAGCAGTTCTTC
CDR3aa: CASSQGRGSYNEQFF

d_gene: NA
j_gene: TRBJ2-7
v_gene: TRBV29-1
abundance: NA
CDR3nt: TGCAGCGCCCGGACTGAGAGTTCCTACGAGCAGTACTTC
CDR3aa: CSARTESSYEQYF

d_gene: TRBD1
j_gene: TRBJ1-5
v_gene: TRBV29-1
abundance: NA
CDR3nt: TGCAGCTCAGGACAGGGAGGTCTCGGCAATCAGCCCCAGCATTTT
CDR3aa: CSSGQGGLGNQPQHF

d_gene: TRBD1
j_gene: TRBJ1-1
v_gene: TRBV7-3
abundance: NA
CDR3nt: TGTGCCAGCAGCCCAGGGACAGTTGAAGCTTTCTTT
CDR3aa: CASSPGTVEAFF

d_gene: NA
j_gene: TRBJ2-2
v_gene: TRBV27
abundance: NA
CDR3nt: TGTGCCAGCAGTTTAGCAGGGGTGGCCGGGGAGCTGTTTTTT
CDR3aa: CASSLAGVAGELFF

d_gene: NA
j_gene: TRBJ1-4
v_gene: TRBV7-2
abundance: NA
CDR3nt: TGTGCCAGCAGCCAAGCGGTTACTGAAAAACTGTTTTTT
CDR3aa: CASSQAVTEKLFF

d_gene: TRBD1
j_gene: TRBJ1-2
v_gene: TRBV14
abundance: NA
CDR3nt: TGTGCCAGCAGCCCAGACGGGACAGGGTGGAGGGGCTACACCTTC
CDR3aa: CASSPDGTGWRGYTF

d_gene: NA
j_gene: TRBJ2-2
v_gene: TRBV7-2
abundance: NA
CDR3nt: TGTGCCAGCAGCCAGACAGGTCTGTTGAACACCGGGGAGCTGTTTTTT
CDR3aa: CASSQTGLLNTGELFF

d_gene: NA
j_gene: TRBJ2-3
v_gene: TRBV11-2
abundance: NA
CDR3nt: TGTGCCAGCAGCTTAGTGCAGGGTTCAGATACGCAGTATTTT
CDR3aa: CASSLVQGSDTQYF

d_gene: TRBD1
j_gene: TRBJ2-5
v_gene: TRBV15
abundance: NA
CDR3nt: TGTGCCACCAGCAGACGTACAGGGGGCCAAGAGACCCAGTACTTC
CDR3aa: CATSRRTGGQETQYF

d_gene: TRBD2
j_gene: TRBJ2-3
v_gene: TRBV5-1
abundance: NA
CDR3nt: TGCGCCAGCAGCTTGACTAGCGGGAGGATTAGCACAGATACGCAGTATTTT
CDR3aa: CASSLTSGRISTDTQYF

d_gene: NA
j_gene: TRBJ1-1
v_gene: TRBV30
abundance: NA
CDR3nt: TGTGCCTGGGGCGGGCTATCGAACACTGAAGCTTTCTTT
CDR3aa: CAWGGLSNTEAFF

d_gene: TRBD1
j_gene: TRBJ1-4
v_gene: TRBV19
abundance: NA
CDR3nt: TGTGCCAGTAGTTGGACAGGCGATGCAACTAATGAAAAACTGTTTTTT
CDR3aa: CASSWTGDATNEKLFF

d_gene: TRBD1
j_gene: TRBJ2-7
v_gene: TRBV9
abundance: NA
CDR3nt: TGTGCCAGCAGCCCCACCAGGGGGTCGTACCCTACCTACGAGCAGTACTTC
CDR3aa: CASSPTRGSYPTYEQYF